These 30 T cell receptor beta chains share one sample of origin, sequenced in a study of PD-L1 blockade in urothelial cancer. Profiled with immunoSEQ multiplex PCR; TCRdb holds only in-frame clones, not every one. The repertoire includes 84,000 or so clones, more than 70% of them detected once, and roughly 14% sits in the top ten. The sample's time point: pretreatment peripheral blood. The sample here was PBMCs, taken around atezolizumab (anti-PD-L1) treatment. These TCRs come from a man in his 60s with urothelial cancer.

The table lists this clone with a few counts. The V and J genes are TRBV10-3 and TRBJ2-7, with D possibly TRBD2 on 6 matching bases. There are 14 residues in the CDR3. Germline CDR1 reads ENHRY; CDR2 reads SYGVKD. V was pared by 7 bases and J by 3 bases, with 16 bases between. CDR3 nucleotides: TGTGCCATCAAAGGCGGGGCCCTTGACTACGAGCAGTACTTC. It is translated as CAIKGGALDYEQYF.

V is TRBV6-1 and J is TRBJ1-5; D gene unclear. Trimming removed 0 bases at V and 0 bases at J, with 12 bases between. Germline CDR1 and CDR2: MNHNS and SASEGT. This CDR3 is 17 amino acids long. CDR3 amino acids: CASSEAPPGVSNQPQHF. For the CDR3, the DNA is TGTGCCAGCAGTGAAGCCCCCCCCGGGGTTAGCAATCAGCCCCAGCATTTT.

The V call is TRBV19, the J call TRBJ2-7; TRBD2 aligns across 7 bases. Germline assignment: CDR1 LNHDA and CDR2 SQIVND (reference sequence). J was trimmed by 2 bases and V by 5 bases; bases with no gene match: 15. The CDR3 runs to 17 residues. The CDR3 is CASSHRGSGYATYEQYF. The CDR3 DNA reads TGTGCCAGTAGTCACCGTGGTAGCGGGTATGCCACCTACGAGCAGTACTTC.

The chain employs TRBV6-1 and TRBJ2-7, with D maybe TRBD2 (6 bases). Trimming took 3 bases from V and 1 from J, leaving 22 bases between them. Germline loops: CDR1 MNHNS, CDR2 SASEGT. This CDR3 spans 18 amino acids. The CDR3 reads CASSDSLKPGGLSYEQYF. CDR3 sequence (DNA): TGTGCCAGCAGTGATTCCCTCAAACCCGGGGGTTTATCCTACGAGCAGTACTTC.

The rearrangement uses TRBV5-6 and TRBJ2-7, with D maybe TRBD2 (5 bases). CDR3 length: 11 residues. Germline loops: CDR1 SGHDT, CDR2 YYEEEE. The V and J ends lost 7 bases and 6 bases respectively, with 11 bases between them. For the CDR3, the DNA is TGTGCCAGCTCGCGGGTAGGCGAGCAGTACTTC. It yields the protein CASSRVGEQYF.

The rearrangement uses TRBV30 and TRBJ1-4; D might be TRBD1 (6 bases). The CDR3 runs 13 residues. V gave up 5 bases and J gave up 8 bases, with 15 bases separating them. Germline V CDR1 and CDR2: GTSNPN, SVGIG (reference sequence). The DNA of the CDR3 is TGTGCCTGGGGAGGGGGGGGAGGCGAAAAACTGTTTTTT. Encoded protein: CAWGGGGGEKLFF.

The J gene is TRBJ2-2, the V gene TRBV19, with 13 positions matching TRBD2. CDR1 and CDR2 from the germline V gene are LNHDA and SQIVND (reference sequence). Trimming at V came to 6 bases and at J to 5 bases, leaving 0 bases not matched to a gene. This CDR3 spans 14 amino acids. The CDR3 bases are TGTGCCAGTAGGACTAGCGGGAGGACCGGGGAGCTGTTTTTT. It specifies CASRTSGRTGELFF.

This chain joins TRBV10-3 and TRBJ2-3; D possibly corresponds to TRBD2 (6 bases). This CDR3 has 11 residues. The germline V gene encodes CDR1 ENHRY and CDR2 SYGVKD. Trimming removed 11 bases at V and 8 bases at J, with 14 bases between. The CDR3, as DNA: TGTGCCGTAGGGGAGGTCCGTACGCAGTATTTT. The encoded protein is CAVGEVRTQYF.

This chain uses TRBV28 with TRBJ1-1, with D maybe TRBD1 (6 bases). Looked up from germline, CDR1 is MDHEN and CDR2 is SYDVKM. The length of the CDR3 is 13 residues. The V end lost 6 bases, the J end lost 10 bases, and 18 bases lay between the germline ends. The CDR3 region has the DNA TGTGCCAGCAGCTTGAACAGGGTAGGGGGAGCTTTCTTT. Translation: CASSLNRVGGAFF.

DNA for the CDR3: TGTGCCAGCAGCAAAGGCGTACACCAGGGGGGTGAAAAACTGTTTTTT. As protein: CASSKGVHQGGEKLFF. The gene calls are TRBV7-2 and TRBJ1-4, with TRBD1 matching over 7 bases. The CDR3 runs to 16 residues. J was trimmed by 7 bases and V by 5 bases; bases with no gene match: 13. CDR1 and CDR2 from the germline V gene are SGHTA and FQGNSA.

The chain uses TRBV5-1 and TRBJ2-5; D is undetermined. Germline loops: CDR1 SGHRS, CDR2 YFSETQ. V lost 0 bases to trimming and J lost 0 bases, with 6 bases between them. The CDR3 sequence is 14 residues long. CDR3 protein: CASSLAANQETQYF. Written as DNA, the CDR3 is TGCGCCAGCAGCTTGGCAGCGAACCAAGAGACCCAGTACTTC. Variable domain in full (rest from reference TRBV5-1 and TRBJ2-5): KAGVTQTPRYLIKTRGQQVTLSCSPISGHRSVSWYQQTPGQGLQFLFEYFSETQRNKGNFPGRFSGRQFSNSRSEMNVSTLELGDSALYLCASSLAANQETQYFGPGTRLLVL.

This chain joins TRBV10-3 and TRBJ2-1; TRBD2 matches 7 bases. Germline V CDR1 and CDR2: ENHRY, SYGVKD. J gave up 0 bases and V 3 bases, and 8 bases lay outside the gene matches. There are 17 residues in the CDR3. The CDR3 region is CAISDPGLPSSYNEQFF. CDR3 sequence (DNA): TGTGCCATCAGTGACCCGGGACTACCCAGCTCCTACAATGAGCAGTTCTTC.

V usage is TRBV7-9 and J usage is TRBJ1-1; possibly TRBD1 for D (5 bases). This CDR3 has 12 amino acids. Trimming cost V 8 bases and J 1 base, with 8 bases left between them. Germline lookup yields CDR1 SEHNR and CDR2 FQNEAQ (reference sequence). In DNA, the CDR3 is TGTGCCAGCGGACACCAGAACACTGAAGCTTTCTTT. It encodes CASGHQNTEAFF.

There are a few counts of this clone. The V and J genes are TRBV9 and TRBJ1-1; no clear D. From germline, CDR1 is SGDLS and CDR2 YYNGEE. The length of the CDR3 is 13 residues. V was trimmed by 2 bases and J by 1 base, leaving 6 bases between them. The CDR3 sequence: CASSVGRNTEAFF. The CDR3 DNA reads as TGTGCCAGCAGCGTGGGGAGGAACACTGAAGCTTTCTTT.

The chain carries TRBV27 and TRBJ2-7; no clear D. The CDR3 is 15 amino acids. Germline CDR1 MNHEY, CDR2 SMNVEV (reference sequence). Between the trimmed V and J ends, which lost 3 bases and 2 bases, there was a span of 14 bases. CDR3 region: CASSFSQIGPYEQYF. CDR3 DNA: TGTGCCAGCAGTTTTAGCCAGATTGGCCCCTACGAGCAGTACTTC.

The V and J genes are TRBV6-5 and TRBJ2-5, with TRBD1 matching over 7 bases. The germline gives CDR1 MNHEY, CDR2 SVGAGI. This CDR3 region has 13 residues. The V segment lost 7 bases and the J segment 5 bases; nucleotides outside the gene matches: 7. This CDR3 reads CASNGDSSETQYF. CDR3 in DNA: TGTGCCAGCAATGGGGACAGTTCGGAGACCCAGTACTTC.

The V call is TRBV7-3, the J call TRBJ2-3, with TRBD2 identical over 8 bases. This CDR3 spans 15 amino acids. Germline V gene sequence: CDR1 SGHTA, CDR2 FQGTGA. V lost 6 bases to trimming and J lost 6 bases; unmatched junction nucleotides: 11. CDR3 coding DNA: TGTGCCAGCAGTAATATAGCGGGGCCTAGGGATACGCAGTATTTT. This codes for CASSNIAGPRDTQYF.

This clone was seen a handful of times. The chain uses TRBV13 and TRBJ1-1; no clear D gene. Trimming pared 5 bases from V and 2 bases from J, leaving 9 bases between. Germline-derived CDR1 and CDR2 are PRHDT and FYEKMQ (reference sequence). This CDR3 comprises 13 residues. The CDR3 is CASSRMANTEAFF. Here the CDR3 DNA reads TGTGCCAGCAGCCGAATGGCAAACACTGAAGCTTTCTTT.

The J gene is TRBJ2-7, the V gene TRBV6-5; 8 nucleotides agree with TRBD2. CDR3 size: 15 residues. The germline V gene has CDR1 MNHEY and CDR2 SVGAGI. The V and J ends lost 7 bases and 2 bases, in that order; junction bases with no gene match: 10. The CDR3 nucleotides are TGTGCCAGCAAACTAGCGGCCTACGGTGCCTACGAGCAGTACTTC. Encoded protein: CASKLAAYGAYEQYF.

This sequence joins TRBV30 and TRBJ1-5, with D possibly being TRBD1 (6 bases). The CDR3 loop spans 15 amino acids. Trimming cost V 1 base and J 4 bases, with 14 bases left between them. Germline CDR1 GTSNPN, CDR2 SVGIG (reference sequence). CDR3 amino acids: CAWSGVFTGNQPQHF. The DNA of the CDR3 is TGTGCCTGGAGTGGCGTTTTTACAGGGAATCAGCCCCAGCATTTT.

The CDR3 sequence is CASALDFGYTF. The CDR3 DNA is TGTGCCAGTGCCCTGGACTTTGGCTACACCTTC. The chain couples TRBV19 to TRBJ1-2; D unclear. The CDR3 is 11 amino acids. The V gene lost 8 bases and the J gene lost 7 bases, with 11 bases spanning the gap. The V gene's germline CDR1 is LNHDA and CDR2 SQIVND (reference sequence).

This sequence joins TRBV7-6 and TRBJ1-1; perhaps TRBD1 as D (5 bases). CDR3 length equals 15 residues. Germline loops: CDR1 SGHVS, CDR2 FNYEAQ. With 2 bases removed from V and 4 bases from J, the gap between germline ends came to 14 bases. CDR3 coding DNA: TGTGCCAGCAGCTTATCTGAATCCGGGGGCACTGAAGCTTTCTTT. It specifies CASSLSESGGTEAFF.

In this sample, this clone turned up once. CDR3: CASSQRGTGKNEQFF. In DNA, the CDR3 is TGTGCCAGTTCCCAGCGGGGGACAGGGAAAAATGAGCAGTTCTTC. The chain employs TRBV19 and TRBJ2-1, with a possible D match to TRBD1 (9 bases). V lost 8 bases and J 7 bases, leaving 21 bases between the germline ends. There are 15 residues in the CDR3. Germline CDR1 reads LNHDA; CDR2 reads SQIVND (reference sequence).

The count of this clone is one. The chain uses TRBV4-3 and TRBJ2-3; possible D gene TRBD2, 6 bases. The ends were cut back, 4 bases at V and 2 bases at J, with 19 bases in the middle. CDR3 length equals 17 residues. Germline V lookup: CDR1 LGHNA, CDR2 YSLEER. The CDR3 DNA is TGCGCCAGCAGCCCCAGTCGTTCGGGCGGGACCACAGATACGCAGTATTTT. Its translation is CASSPSRSGGTTDTQYF.

The chain combines TRBV7-2 with TRBJ2-3, with TRBD2 matching 8 bases. There are 16 residues in the CDR3. J lost 0 bases, V lost 5 bases, and 7 bases had no gene match. The germline V gene has CDR1 SGHTA and CDR2 FQGNSA. CDR3 coding DNA: TGTGCCAGCAGCCGCCGACTAGCGCTAAGCACAGATACGCAGTATTTT. It is translated as CASSRRLALSTDTQYF.

This chain uses TRBV5-1 with TRBJ2-7, with TRBD1 as a possible D gene (6 bases). Trimming pared 4 bases from V and 3 bases from J, leaving 17 bases between. Per germline, CDR1 SGHRS and CDR2 YFSETQ. The CDR3 has 15 residues. The CDR3 spells CASSPRAGDIYEQYF. As DNA, the CDR3 is TGCGCCAGCAGCCCCCGAGCAGGGGATATCTACGAGCAGTACTTC. Drawing the rest from reference TRBV5-1 and TRBJ2-7, the complete variable domain is KAGVTQTPRYLIKTRGQQVTLSCSPISGHRSVSWYQQTPGQGLQFLFEYFSETQRNKGNFPGRFSGRQFSNSRSEMNVSTLELGDSALYLCASSPRAGDIYEQYFGPGTRLTVT.

The J gene is TRBJ2-7, the V gene TRBV7-8; D might be TRBD1 (6 bases). Germline values: CDR1 SGHVS, CDR2 FQNEAQ. Trimming pared 5 bases from V and 6 bases from J, leaving 11 bases between. The CDR3 contains 12 residues. The CDR3 is CASSQQGPEQYF. The CDR3 coding sequence is TGTGCCAGCAGCCAACAGGGTCCCGAGCAGTACTTC. The variable domain in full, with the rest retrieved from reference TRBV7-8 and TRBJ2-7, is GAGVSQSPRYKVAKRGQDVALRCDPISGHVSLFWYQQALGQGPEFLTYFQNEAQLDKSGLPSDRFFAERPEGSVSTLKIQRTQQEDSAVYLCASSQQGPEQYFGPGTRLTVT.

The chain carries TRBV7-3 and TRBJ2-2; D gene uncertain. Germline V gene lookup returns CDR1 SGHTA and CDR2 FQGTGA. Between the trimmed V and J ends, which lost 5 bases and 0 bases, there was a span of 13 bases. The CDR3 is made up of 16 amino acids. CDR3 sequence (DNA): TGTGCCAGCAGCAGACCCACAGCCGCGAACACCGGGGAGCTGTTTTTT. It specifies CASSRPTAANTGELFF.

The rearrangement uses TRBV2 and TRBJ2-6, with unresolved D. CDR3 length: 15 amino acids. V was pared by 3 bases and J by 3 bases, with 9 bases between. CDR1 SNHLY and CDR2 FYNNEI come from the germline V gene. Here the CDR3 DNA reads TGTGCCAGCAGTGAGCAAGGCGGTGGGGCCAACGTCCTGACTTTC. Translating gives CASSEQGGGANVLTF.

The rearrangement links TRBV9 to TRBJ2-1; D may be TRBD2 (5 bases). The CDR3 consists of 15 residues. Germline CDR1 is SGDLS and CDR2 is YYNGEE. Deletions cut 0 bases from V and 1 base from J, with 8 bases between. The DNA for the CDR3 is TGTGCCAGCAGCGTAGGATCGGGATCCTACAATGAGCAGTTCTTC. Protein: CASSVGSGSYNEQFF.